This T cell receptor (beta chain) is drawn from a study of blood T cell repertoires in COVID-19. The overall study: There were acute and convalescent COVID-19 samples, and they came from the United States, Italy and Spain.

Germline V gene sequence: CDR1 SGHAT, CDR2 FQNNGV. The CDR3 has 14 amino acids. V dropped 1 base and J dropped 4 bases, with 8 bases sitting between them. Sequencing was performed with immunoSEQ multiplex PCR; in TCRdb, only in-frame clones are kept and a portion is missing. This table holds 70,000 to 80,000 clones, approximately 83% found once. What was sequenced was peripheral blood. This chain connects TRBV11-2 to TRBJ1-3; D uncertain. The sequence derives from an elderly man with acute or convalescent COVID-19. The CDR3 reads CASSLGPGGNTIYF. In DNA, the CDR3 is TGTGCCAGCAGCTTAGGTCCAGGCGGAAACACCATATATTTT.